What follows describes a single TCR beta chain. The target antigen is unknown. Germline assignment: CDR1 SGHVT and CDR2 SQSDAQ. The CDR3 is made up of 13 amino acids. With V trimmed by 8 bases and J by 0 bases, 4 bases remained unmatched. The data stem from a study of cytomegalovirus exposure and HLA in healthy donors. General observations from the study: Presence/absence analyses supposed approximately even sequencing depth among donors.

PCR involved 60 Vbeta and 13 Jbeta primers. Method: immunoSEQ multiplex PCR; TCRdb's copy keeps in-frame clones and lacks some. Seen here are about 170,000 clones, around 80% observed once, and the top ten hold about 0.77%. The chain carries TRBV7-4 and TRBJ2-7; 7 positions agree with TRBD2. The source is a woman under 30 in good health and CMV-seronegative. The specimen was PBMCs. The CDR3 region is CASPSGNSYEQYF. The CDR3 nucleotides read TGTGCCAGCCCTAGCGGAAACTCCTACGAGCAGTACTTC.